This section outlines one T cell receptor beta chain sequence together with its context. Its target is not known. The V end was cut by 1 base, the J end by 7 bases, with 13 bases between. Germline CDR1 reads SGHTA; CDR2 reads FQGNSA. This CDR3 has 14 residues. Per sample, extraction of total RNA gave at least 6 micrograms in every case. The sample comes from a study of blood T cells in healthy people across ages. Together with a sample-barcoded 5' primer, a J-beta primer mix was included in a second PCR lasting about 6 to 11 cycles. Every cDNA molecule carried a tag from a template-switch adaptor bearing 12 random nucleotides. A single record per CDR3 protein comes from TCRdb applying MiXCR to the 5' RACE reads. The data hold 380,000 or so distinct CDR3 sequences, with roughly half observed a single time. Findings of the study overall: Versus aged donors, long-lived donors had higher diversity and more naive CD4+ cells. PBMCs left unsorted prevented a conclusive naive versus antigen-experienced comparison.

The specimen was blood. The receptor comes from a man in his sixties in good health. V usage is TRBV7-2 and J usage is TRBJ1-2, with D tentatively TRBD1 (5 bases). CDR3 amino acids: CASSLVFREAGYTF. The CDR3, as DNA: TGTGCCAGCAGCTTAGTTTTCAGGGAGGCTGGCTACACCTTC.